These 21 T cell receptor beta chains were sequenced from one sample in a study of neoadjuvant anti-PD-1 for oral cavity cancer. Clones were read by immunoSEQ multiplex PCR, and TCRdb kept only the in-frame ones, dropping some. The table shows about 13,000 clones, with over 60% occurring only once. Sample time point: after neoadjuvant nivolumab, at surgical resection. The starting material was PBMCs, obtained after nivolumab (anti-PD-1) treatment. The receptors were sampled from a person aged 35-79 years with oral cavity squamous cell carcinoma.

This chain connects TRBV6-6 to TRBJ2-7, with 11 bases lining up with TRBD2. The CDR3 is made up of 15 amino acids. The germline V gene encodes CDR1 MNHNY and CDR2 SVGAGI (reference sequence). V dropped 2 bases and J dropped 3; count of bases not matched to a gene: 3. The CDR3 spells CASSYGGTSGYEQYF. CDR3 in DNA: TGTGCCAGCAGTTACGGCGGGACTAGCGGCTACGAGCAGTACTTC.

The chain employs TRBV28 and TRBJ2-7, with unresolved D. CDR3 size: 15 residues. From germline, CDR1 is MDHEN and CDR2 SYDVKM. V gave up 7 bases and J gave up 1 base, with 17 bases separating them. The CDR3 nucleotides read TGTGCCAGCAATCCTTCGGATTTTCGGTCCTACGAGCAGTACTTC. Residues: CASNPSDFRSYEQYF.

The V and J genes are TRBV4-1 and TRBJ2-5; D ambiguous. The ends were cut back, 0 bases at V and 5 bases at J, with 10 bases in the middle. The germline V gene has CDR1 MGHRA and CDR2 YSYEKL. This CDR3 has 14 amino acids. CDR3 bases: TGCGCCAGCAGCCAAGAAAAAGTCGGGGAGACCCAGTACTTC. Translated, it gives CASSQEKVGETQYF.

V usage is TRBV5-6 and J usage is TRBJ1-4; 8 bases match TRBD1. V shed 1 base, J shed 5 bases, and the junction held 7 bases outside the gene matches. Germline CDR1 is SGHDT and CDR2 is YYEEEE. This CDR3 is built from 16 residues. CDR3 amino acids: CASSLKGDRRNEKLFF. As DNA, the CDR3 is TGTGCCAGCAGCTTGAAGGGGGACAGGAGAAATGAAAAACTGTTTTTT.

This chain connects TRBV5-1 to TRBJ2-3; 7 bases align to TRBD2. The trim removed 2 bases at V and 3 bases at J, leaving 3 bases unmatched. The length of the CDR3 is 14 residues. The germline V gene has CDR1 SGHRS and CDR2 YFSETQ. The CDR3 region has the DNA TGCGCCAGCAGCTTAGCGGGAAGGACAGATACGCAGTATTTT. Its translation is CASSLAGRTDTQYF.

This chain joins TRBV6-1 and TRBJ2-1; TRBD2 aligns across 7 bases. This CDR3 spans 15 amino acids. In germline, CDR1 is MNHNS, CDR2 SASEGT. With 4 bases clipped from V and 7 bases from J, the junction kept 10 bases outside the gene matches. This chain's CDR3 is CASSGPGDYPNEQFF. Here the CDR3 DNA reads TGTGCCAGCAGTGGCCCGGGGGACTACCCTAATGAGCAGTTCTTC.

V is TRBV7-8 and J is TRBJ2-2; 10 positions agree with TRBD1. Germline loops: CDR1 SGHVS, CDR2 FQNEAQ. With V trimmed by 1 base and J by 2 bases, 7 bases remained unmatched. The CDR3 is 18 residues long. CDR3 DNA: TGTGCCAGCAGCTTAGTGGGACAGGGGCCTATTAACACCGGGGAGCTGTTTTTT. Protein: CASSLVGQGPINTGELFF.

The J gene is TRBJ2-7, the V gene TRBV30; the D gene is possibly TRBD2 (7 bases). The V end was cut by 3 bases, the J end by 2 bases, with 17 bases between. Looked up from germline, CDR1 is GTSNPN and CDR2 is SVGIG (reference sequence). There are 15 residues in the CDR3. The CDR3 DNA reads TGTGCCTGGAGGCTTAGGGGGGGAAGTACCTACGAGCAGTACTTC. Its translation: CAWRLRGGSTYEQYF.

This clone was seen only once. This chain links TRBV7-8 with TRBJ2-5; 7 bases map to TRBD1. After removal of 4 bases from V and 2 bases from J, the junction contained 4 bases not matched to a gene. CDR3 size: 14 residues. The V gene's germline CDR1 is SGHVS and CDR2 FQNEAQ. In DNA, the CDR3 is TGTGCCAGCAGCTCTGGGACAGCACAAGAGACCCAGTACTTC. Encoded protein: CASSSGTAQETQYF.

This clone was seen just once. The chain recombines TRBV28 with TRBJ2-1; a possible D gene is TRBD1 (5 bases). CDR1 and CDR2 (germline): MDHEN, SYDVKM. Trimming shortened V by 8 bases and J by 0 bases, and 5 bases separated the two germline ends. This CDR3 spans 12 amino acids. CDR3 sequence (DNA): TGTGCCAGCGGGGCCTCCTACAATGAGCAGTTCTTC. Protein: CASGASYNEQFF.

This clone was observed once. This chain connects TRBV5-1 to TRBJ2-7; 10 nucleotides line up with TRBD2. The CDR3 totals 15 residues. The germline V gene encodes CDR1 SGHRS and CDR2 YFSETQ. V lost 0 bases and J lost 5; bases outside the gene matches: 5. CDR3 residues: CASSLGSGRLDEQYF. CDR3 sequence (DNA): TGCGCCAGCAGCTTGGGTAGCGGGAGGCTTGACGAGCAGTACTTC. Using reference TRBV5-1 and TRBJ2-7 for the parts outside the CDR3, the full variable domain is KAGVTQTPRYLIKTRGQQVTLSCSPISGHRSVSWYQQTPGQGLQFLFEYFSETQRNKGNFPGRFSGRQFSNSRSEMNVSTLELGDSALYLCASSLGSGRLDEQYFGPGTRLTVT.

Here the CDR3 DNA reads TGTGCCAGCAGTGAAGAATCGGCCTGGGAGGGTCGGAGGGAGACCCAGTACTTC. Translated: CASSEESAWEGRRETQYF. V is TRBV6-1 and J is TRBJ2-5; TRBD2 agrees at 7 bases. CDR3 length: 18 amino acids. Looked up from germline, CDR1 is MNHNS and CDR2 is SASEGT. V dropped 1 base and J dropped 5; count of bases not matched to a gene: 16.

V usage is TRBV25-1 and J usage is TRBJ2-3; D is possibly TRBD1 (5 bases). The germline V and J ends were trimmed by 7 bases and 5 bases, with 13 bases remaining between them. The CDR3 covers 13 residues. Germline CDR1 is MGHDK and CDR2 is SYGVNS. CDR3 DNA: TGTGCCAGCACGTGGGCAGGGCAAGATACGCAGTATTTT. It yields the protein CASTWAGQDTQYF.

The chain is built from TRBV4-1 and TRBJ2-5; 7 nucleotides align to TRBD1. With 4 bases clipped from V and 4 bases from J, the junction kept 12 bases outside the gene matches. Germline V gene data show CDR1 as MGHRA and CDR2 as YSYEKL. The CDR3 extends over 16 amino acids. The CDR3 DNA is TGCGCCAGCAGCCCCATGGTGGGACAGCCTGGAGAGACCCAGTACTTC. It specifies CASSPMVGQPGETQYF.

The chain employs TRBV5-4 and TRBJ2-3; D uncertain. The germline CDR1 and CDR2 sequences are SGHNT and YYREEE (reference sequence). Deletions cut 1 base from V and 4 bases from J, with 4 bases between. This CDR3 spans 12 amino acids. CDR3 coding DNA: TGTGCCAGCAGCTTGCCGGCAGATACGCAGTATTTT. This codes for CASSLPADTQYF.

The chain joins TRBV4-1 to TRBJ2-1; 9 bases are shared with TRBD2. CDR3 length: 15 residues. Per germline, CDR1 MGHRA and CDR2 YSYEKL. Germline trimming cut 1 base from V and 8 bases from J; bases unmatched to any gene: 6. CDR3 region: CASSQGVSGSDEQFF. The CDR3 bases are TGCGCCAGCAGCCAAGGGGTTAGCGGGAGTGATGAGCAGTTCTTC.

The chain joins TRBV5-6 to TRBJ2-5; D might be TRBD2 (5 bases). The CDR3 extends over 15 amino acids. Germline lookup yields CDR1 SGHDT and CDR2 YYEEEE. Deletions cut 1 base from V and 2 bases from J, with 12 bases between. This CDR3 is CASSLRRSGQETQYF. The CDR3 DNA sequence: TGTGCCAGCAGCTTGCGTCGGAGCGGACAAGAGACCCAGTACTTC.

The CDR3 bases are TGTGCCAGCAGCTTGGGACTAGCGGGAGTCTACGAGCAGTACTTC. Translating gives CASSLGLAGVYEQYF. The chain couples TRBV5-6 to TRBJ2-7, with 12 bases identical to TRBD2. Looked up from germline, CDR1 is SGHDT and CDR2 is YYEEEE. This CDR3 spans 15 amino acids. The J segment lost 3 bases and the V segment lost 0 bases, leaving 1 base of the junction unmatched.

The chain recombines TRBV14 with TRBJ2-7; tentatively, D is TRBD1 (6 bases). Germline values: CDR1 SGHDN, CDR2 FVKESK. The length of the CDR3 is 13 residues. V shed 5 bases and J shed 11 bases, with 19 bases lying between them. CDR3 DNA: TGTGCCAGCAGCGTCACAGTCGGGACAAGTGAGTACTTC. Residues: CASSVTVGTSEYF.

The rearrangement joins TRBV30 to TRBJ2-3, with 11 positions matching TRBD2. Germline assignment: CDR1 GTSNPN and CDR2 SVGIG (reference sequence). The length of the CDR3 is 16 residues. The J segment lost 2 bases and the V segment lost 4 bases, leaving 8 bases of the junction unmatched. The CDR3 is CAWTKGLAETTDTQYF. The CDR3 DNA is TGTGCCTGGACTAAGGGACTAGCGGAAACCACAGATACGCAGTATTTT.

This clone is a singleton in its sample. V gene TRBV6-5 combines with J gene TRBJ2-3; TRBD2 matches at 12 bases. With V trimmed by 4 bases and J by 10 bases, 12 bases remained unmatched. The CDR3 contains 16 residues. CDR1 and CDR2 (germline): MNHEY, SVGAGI. The CDR3 is CASSSSGRAVPGAQYF. The DNA of the CDR3 is TGTGCCAGCAGTTCTAGCGGGAGGGCCGTTCCGGGGGCGCAGTATTTT.